The present T cell receptor (beta chain) was sequenced within a study of beta chain features in type 1 diabetes listed by TCRdb under 2018. Turning to the overall study: No differences in mean age, gender distribution, total cell number or subset yield were found between patients and healthy donors. A total of under 140,000,000 sorted cells were examined across all samples, and the number of cells per subset was strongly correlated with RNA yield. The study compared the TCRB repertoires of sorted circulating CD4+ T cell subsets in recently diagnosed type 1 diabetes patients with those in matched healthy donors. Regulatory and stem cell-like memory subsets were obtained from only 8 patients and about eight healthy donors, while naive and central memory subsets were obtained from all 30 or so donors.

A single peripheral blood draw of around 100 mL on average was collected from each donor into heparinised tubes. A BD FACSAria II was used to sort naive, central memory, regulatory and stem cell-like memory CD4+ T cells with a panel that included CD45RO, CCR7, CD25, CD127, CD95 and CD27. A purity above 98% was achieved for all sorted populations. PBMCs were separated immediately by Lymphoprep density gradient centrifugation and were stained directly, without being cultured. So that batch effects would be minimized, each experiment stained and sorted samples in pairs, pairing one healthy donor with one patient. In regard to this clone: Which antigen it targets is not known. There are no base qualities to consult, and no much larger clone falls within one base.

The entire isolated RNA was reverse transcribed using the High Capacity cDNA Reverse Transcription Kit, and thus expressed TCRB transcripts were sequenced. Deep immunoSEQ sequencing was applied to naive, central memory and regulatory T cell samples, giving an average of roughly 3.6 million total reads per sample. Sorted cells were lysed in RLT buffer and RNA was extracted with DNase-treated RNeasy Micro or Mini kits, depending on cell number. Each cell subset was processed separately to prevent cross-contamination, with patient and healthy donor samples processed together. Using the immunoSEQ multiplex PCR, TCRB sequences were amplified from cDNA into 87-bp fragments spanning the CDR3 region. Sequencing of the amplicons was performed on the Illumina HiSeq platform. In the original analysis: PCR bias was computationally corrected using synthetic template baselines, reads within Hamming distance 2 were collapsed, and singletons that could not be merged were discarded. Reads were aligned to IMGT to assign V, D and J genes, CDR3 length, and insertions or deletions at six rearrangement sites. Within each subset, clonotype counts were normalized to sorted cell number, and only after that were true diversity and Gini coefficients computed with the tcR R package. The overlap coefficient, calculated on TCRB nucleotide sequences, was used to quantify repertoire sharing. As a proxy for the pre-selection repertoire, out-of-frame TCRB sequences from naive cells were analyzed. Entries here come from immuneACCESS through TCRdb and include only in-frame sequences with V and J called. Some clones fail to appear in such tables; in the studies checked, an unresolved V gene covers under half of the shortfall, and the cause of the remainder is unknown. V and J calls and clone size are as listed in that table; D and trimming were resolved from the DNA. The sample table contains 600,000 to 700,000 clones; only one count was recorded for 9.5% to 15% of them. The ten largest clones add up to around 0.12% of the sample.

Beyond this particular receptor, the publication reports: A moderate but significant shortening of TCRB CDR3 length was observed in type 1 diabetes patients in all four CD4+ subsets. Naive, central memory and regulatory TCRB repertoires appeared to be more similar among patients than among healthy donors. Because cDNA was sequenced instead of genomic DNA, highly expressing activated cells could be over-represented, though the groups showed no difference in activation or CD3 levels. Only small numbers of individuals were included in the HLA sub-analyses, which left unresolved whether HLA type had any influence on TCRB rearrangement. Patients with type 1 diabetes made fewer insertions and deleted more nucleotides at VDJ recombination sites, implying thymic rearrangement abnormalities. PCR may preferentially amplify shorter templates, but because patient and control samples were amplified and corrected together, any resulting skew would affect both groups equally.

The CDR3 holds 15 amino acids from the cysteine to the phenylalanine. The entry retains the CDR3 DNA only, 45 bases that are in frame from base 1. The germline V gene (reference sequence) sets CDR1 to GTSNPN and CDR2 to SVGIG. Trimming removed 3 bases from V and 1 base from J, leaving 15 bases between the germline ends. Sequenced input: naive CD4+ T cells from blood. Interpreted using the paper, the cell subset or site label stands for: true naive CD4+ T cells. The receptor comes from a man aged 25 to 45 with type 1 diabetes. Recombination joined TRBV30 with TRBJ1-2; a tentative D match to TRBD1 spans 5 bases. The CDR3 region reads CAWRGPVRGNYGYTF. The nucleotide sequence is given as TGTGCCTGGAGAGGCCCGGTGAGGGGTAACTATGGCTACACCTTC.